This entry lists 25 T cell receptor beta chains sequenced from one sample in a study of blood T cell repertoires in COVID-19. The method was immunoSEQ multiplex PCR; TCRdb's version includes in-frame clones alone and lacks a portion of them. This sample yields 190,000 or so clones, of which around 88% are seen a single time; roughly 4% belongs to the top ten. The sequenced material came from PBMCs or T cells enriched from blood (not recorded which). The receptor set was obtained from a woman aged 25 to 39 who had been exposed to COVID-19.

V is TRBV6-5 and J is TRBJ2-7, with D possibly TRBD1 on 5 matching bases. Germline loops: CDR1 MNHEY, CDR2 SVGAGI. This CDR3 spans 14 amino acids. V was clipped by 5 bases and J by 3 bases, with 14 bases between them. CDR3 nucleotides: TGTGCCAGCAGTCACAGGTTGACCCACTACGAGCAGTACTTC. It yields the protein CASSHRLTHYEQYF.

The table lists this clone with a few counts. The genes are TRBV6-2 or TRBV6-3 and TRBJ1-6; D is uncertain. The CDR3 consists of 17 residues. Germline V gene sequence: CDR1 MNHEY, CDR2 SVGEGT. Trimming left V 2 bases short and J 3 bases short, with 14 bases between. As DNA, the CDR3 is TGTGCCAGCAGTTACAGAAGGGAGAGCAACTATAATTCACCCCTCCACTTT. This encodes CASSYRRESNYNSPLHF.

This chain uses TRBV12-3 or TRBV12-4 with TRBJ1-5; unclear D gene. Between the trimmed V and J ends, which lost 5 bases and 4 bases, there was a span of 9 bases. There are 13 residues in the CDR3. The CDR3 DNA follows: TGTGCCAGCAGTATAGAACTTAATCAGCCCCAGCATTTT. This sequence encodes CASSIELNQPQHF.

The chain has TRBV4-1 and TRBJ1-2, with D possibly TRBD1 on 6 matching bases. The germline V and J ends were trimmed by 3 bases and 7 bases, with 12 bases remaining between them. The CDR3 is made up of 13 amino acids. Germline-derived CDR1 and CDR2 are MGHRA and YSYEKL. CDR3 DNA: TGCGCCAGCAGCCAGGAACAGGGTGCTGGCTACACCTTC. Amino acid sequence: CASSQEQGAGYTF.

The gene calls are TRBV29-1 and TRBJ2-7; 8 bases match TRBD2. This CDR3 contains 13 residues. Unmatched junction bases numbered 8, after V lost 6 bases and J lost 4 bases. Germline loops: CDR1 SQVTM, CDR2 ANQGSEA. CDR3 protein: CSVPGGARYEQYF. CDR3 DNA sequence: TGCAGCGTACCGGGGGGGGCCCGGTACGAGCAGTACTTC.

V gene TRBV29-1 combines with J gene TRBJ2-1; 7 bases match TRBD1. Per germline, CDR1 SQVTM and CDR2 ANQGSEA. Unmatched junction bases numbered 6, after V lost 1 base and J lost 12 bases. The CDR3 covers 12 residues. CDR3 sequence: CSVEGSGGGQFF. The DNA of the CDR3 is TGCAGCGTTGAAGGGTCAGGGGGTGGGCAGTTCTTC.

The chain is built from TRBV5-1 and TRBJ2-3; D possibly corresponds to TRBD1 (6 bases). Trimming cost V 1 base and J 2 bases, with 14 bases left between them. CDR1 is SGHRS and CDR2 is YFSETQ in the germline V gene. This CDR3 has 16 residues. CDR3 nucleotides: TGCGCCAGCAGCTTGTCCCACAGGGACCCCACAGATACGCAGTATTTT. As protein: CASSLSHRDPTDTQYF.

This clone was observed a single time. The chain uses TRBV7-9 and TRBJ1-2; TRBD1 matches at 7 bases. Germline V CDR1 and CDR2: SEHNR, FQNEAQ (reference sequence). This CDR3 contains 14 residues. The J segment lost 3 bases and the V segment lost 4 bases, leaving 5 bases of the junction unmatched. The CDR3 DNA reads TGTGCCAGCAGCTCTGGGACAGCCTACTATGGCTACACCTTC. It is translated as CASSSGTAYYGYTF.

This chain links TRBV7-6 with TRBJ2-7; perhaps TRBD1 as D (7 bases). Looked up from germline, CDR1 is SGHVS and CDR2 is FNYEAQ. V was pared by 5 bases and J by 1 base, with 15 bases between. The CDR3 runs 15 residues. The CDR3 region is CASSRQGLPSYEQYF. As DNA, the CDR3 is TGTGCCAGCAGCCGACAGGGACTCCCTTCCTACGAGCAGTACTTC.

The chain employs TRBV5-4 and TRBJ1-1; TRBD1 is a possible D gene (5 bases). Trimming shortened V by 5 bases and J by 0 bases, and 17 bases separated the two germline ends. From germline, CDR1 is SGHNT and CDR2 YYREEE (reference sequence). The CDR3 totals 16 residues. The CDR3 loop is CASSLAGGGVNTEAFF. CDR3 bases: TGTGCCAGCAGTCTTGCCGGGGGGGGAGTGAACACTGAAGCTTTCTTT.

The V and J genes are TRBV10-3 and TRBJ1-2; D gene unclear. Germline CDR1 reads ENHRY; CDR2 reads SYGVKD. This CDR3 contains 14 residues. V dropped 2 bases and J dropped 3 bases, with 10 bases sitting between them. For the CDR3, the DNA is TGTGCCATCAGTGAGCTGCGGGGAGACTATGGCTACACCTTC. Protein: CAISELRGDYGYTF.

V usage is TRBV29-1 and J usage is TRBJ2-2, with TRBD1 matching 10 bases. Trimming removed 6 bases from V and 3 bases from J; junction bases left unmatched: 7. CDR1 SQVTM and CDR2 ANQGSEA come from the germline V gene. CDR3 size: 15 residues. The CDR3 here is CSVETGGGYTGELFF. CDR3 sequence (DNA): TGCAGCGTAGAGACAGGGGGCGGGTACACCGGGGAGCTGTTTTTT.

V usage is TRBV5-5 and J usage is TRBJ1-3; possibly TRBD1 for D (6 bases). The CDR3 consists of 17 residues. From germline, CDR1 is SGHKS and CDR2 YYEKEE (reference sequence). V was shortened by 0 bases and J by 4 bases, with 17 bases between the two germline ends. CDR3 coding DNA: TGTGCCAGCAGCTTGGAGTTCGCAGGGGATCTGGGAAACACCATATATTTT. Translated, it gives CASSLEFAGDLGNTIYF.

This clone was seen once. The chain joins TRBV2 to TRBJ2-7; tentatively, D is TRBD2 (5 bases). Trimming took off 5 bases at V and 5 bases at J, with 10 bases between the two ends. CDR1 is SNHLY, CDR2 FYNNEI, per germline. This CDR3 comprises 12 residues. CDR3 nucleotide sequence: TGTGCCAGCAGTCGGTTCGGGGACGAGCAGTACTTC. Translating gives CASSRFGDEQYF.

The chain combines TRBV2 with TRBJ1-4; D gene ambiguous. Germline CDR1 reads SNHLY; CDR2 reads FYNNEI. Trimming stripped 6 bases from V and 7 bases from J, with 21 bases between. The CDR3 is made up of 16 amino acids. This CDR3 reads CASRALGGGVTEKLFF. CDR3 bases: TGTGCCAGCAGGGCACTTGGCGGCGGGGTGACTGAAAAACTGTTTTTT.

The chain combines TRBV5-5 with TRBJ2-7; no clear D gene. Germline V lookup: CDR1 SGHKS, CDR2 YYEKEE (reference sequence). V was shortened by 0 bases and J by 0 bases, with 7 bases between the two germline ends. This CDR3 contains 14 residues. CDR3 loop: CASSLGRSSYEQYF. The DNA for the CDR3 is TGTGCCAGCAGCTTGGGTCGGAGCTCCTACGAGCAGTACTTC.

The CDR3 nucleotides read TGTGCCAGCAGCCCAGCGGGACAGGGCGGCACCGGGGAGCTGTTTTTT. It encodes CASSPAGQGGTGELFF. This rearrangement joins TRBV9 to TRBJ2-2, with 9 nucleotides matching TRBD1. Trimming took 4 bases from V and 4 from J; bases not matched to a gene: 8. The germline gives CDR1 SGDLS, CDR2 YYNGEE. The CDR3 covers 16 residues.

This chain connects TRBV6-5 to TRBJ1-4; 7 bases fit TRBD1. CDR1 is MNHEY, CDR2 SVGAGI, per germline. The CDR3 covers 14 residues. Unmatched junction bases numbered 5, after V lost 6 bases and J lost 4 bases. The CDR3 region has the DNA TGTGCCAGCAGGGAGGGGGCAGTTAATGAAAAACTGTTTTTT. Protein: CASREGAVNEKLFF.

J is TRBJ2-1 and V is TRBV11-2; D is perhaps TRBD2 (6 bases). V gave up 5 bases and J gave up 11 bases, with 10 bases separating them. This CDR3 spans 11 amino acids. Germline assignment: CDR1 SGHAT and CDR2 FQNNGV. The CDR3 DNA follows: TGTGCCAGCAGCCCGGGGGTTCAGCAGTTCTTC. Protein: CASSPGVQQFF.

The rearrangement uses TRBV2 and TRBJ1-1; the D is unclear. The CDR3 is 11 amino acids. CDR1 and CDR2 (germline): SNHLY, FYNNEI. V gave up 10 bases and J gave up 4 bases, with 10 bases separating them. The CDR3 loop is CANRVGTEAFF. The CDR3 region has the DNA TGTGCCAACCGGGTGGGCACTGAAGCTTTCTTT.

This clone was counted a single time. This rearrangement joins TRBV19 to TRBJ2-3, with 7 bases that match TRBD1. Germline V CDR1 and CDR2: LNHDA, SQIVND (reference sequence). J lost 0 bases, V lost 3 bases, and 3 bases had no gene match. This CDR3 contains 15 residues. CDR3 loop: CASSIDRESTDTQYF. As DNA, the CDR3 is TGTGCCAGTAGTATCGACAGGGAGAGCACAGATACGCAGTATTTT.

The V and J genes are TRBV24-1 and TRBJ1-5, with 7 bases matching TRBD1. In germline, CDR1 is KGHDR, CDR2 SFDVKD. This CDR3 has 16 amino acids. J was trimmed by 0 bases and V by 4 bases; bases with no gene match: 5. In DNA form, the CDR3 reads TGTGCCACCAGTGACCTGACAGGGAATAGCAATCAGCCCCAGCATTTT. This gives the protein CATSDLTGNSNQPQHF.

This chain joins TRBV11-2 and TRBJ2-7, with D perhaps matching TRBD2 (5 bases). V was pared by 6 bases and J by 0 bases, with 15 bases between. The CDR3 loop spans 15 amino acids. CDR1 SGHAT and CDR2 FQNNGV come from the germline V gene. CDR3 sequence reads: CASRPLSGSSYEQYF. CDR3 bases: TGTGCCAGCAGACCGCTTTCGGGGAGCTCCTACGAGCAGTACTTC.

The chain links TRBV11-2 to TRBJ1-2; tentatively, D is TRBD1 (6 bases). V was clipped by 5 bases and J by 7 bases, with 23 bases between them. CDR1 and CDR2 from the germline V gene are SGHAT and FQNNGV. The CDR3 runs 16 residues. Written as DNA, the CDR3 is TGTGCCAGCAGCACAATGACACCCCGCAGGGGCGGTGGCTACACCTTC. Translation gives CASSTMTPRRGGGYTF.

This clone has more than one count but fewer than ten. The chain carries TRBV18 and TRBJ1-2; 10 bases are shared with TRBD1. The V and J ends lost 0 bases and 3 bases, in that order; junction bases with no gene match: 1. Germline V gene data show CDR1 as KGHSH and CDR2 as LQKENI. The length of the CDR3 is 15 residues. CDR3 region: CASSPPGTGDYGYTF. Written as DNA, the CDR3 is TGTGCCAGCTCACCACCCGGGACAGGGGACTATGGCTACACCTTC.